This TCR beta chain came from a study of cytomegalovirus exposure and HLA in healthy donors. Broader study findings: About 87% or about 30% of the time was how often most TCR beta V segments were productive, according to an earlier analysis. Another analysis was done later, and it associated more than 15,000 TCR beta sequences with HLA alleles at 0.05 false discovery rate.

Only a few counts were recorded for this clone. Its specificity is unknown. Both 60 Vbeta primers and 13 Jbeta primers went into the PCR. The method was immunoSEQ multiplex PCR; TCRdb's version includes in-frame clones alone and lacks a portion of them. The sample shows roughly 100,000 clones, around a tenth of them seen only once. V lost 5 bases, J lost 0 bases, and 3 bases stayed unmatched. CDR3 size: 14 residues. Germline CDR1 MNHEY, CDR2 SVGAGI. This TCR came from a man aged 40-49 years in good health and CMV-seropositive. The rearrangement joins TRBV6-5 to TRBJ2-7; 8 positions match TRBD2. Material: PBMCs. The CDR3 sequence: CASSTGTSSYEQYF. The CDR3 DNA is TGTGCCAGCAGTACCGGGACTAGCTCCTACGAGCAGTACTTC.